This is a list of T cell receptor beta chains from one sample in a study of vaccination effects on CD4 cells after COVID-19. These receptors have no known antigen. Sequencing was performed with immunoSEQ multiplex PCR; in TCRdb, only in-frame clones are kept and a portion is missing. The repertoire holds 40,000 to 45,000 clones, with roughly 70% as singletons. The sample was CD4+ T cells from PBMCs cultured with HCoV-OC43 spike peptides, taken before COVID-19 vaccination. These receptors were obtained from a human donor who received a COVID-19 vaccine. The CDR3 runs from the conserved cysteine through the conserved F or W. Each record gives: V gene, D gene, J gene, CDR3 protein. The D gene is left open where the match is weak.

v_gene: TRBV9; d_gene: .; j_gene: TRBJ1-1; CDR3aa: CASSVRPGMNTEAFF
v_gene: TRBV5-6; d_gene: TRBD2; j_gene: TRBJ2-7; CDR3aa: CASTGTGGRGEQYF
v_gene: TRBV19; d_gene: .; j_gene: TRBJ1-1; CDR3aa: CASSMGLNTEAFF
v_gene: TRBV6-2/TRBV6-3; d_gene: .; j_gene: TRBJ1-3; CDR3aa: CASSYSAGSSGNTIYF
v_gene: TRBV29-1; d_gene: TRBD2; j_gene: TRBJ2-1; CDR3aa: CSALAGGSEQFF
v_gene: TRBV7-2; d_gene: .; j_gene: TRBJ2-3; CDR3aa: CASSYTDTQYF
v_gene: TRBV5-1; d_gene: TRBD1; j_gene: TRBJ1-1; CDR3aa: CASSLATGGRNTEAFF
v_gene: TRBV27; d_gene: .; j_gene: TRBJ2-1; CDR3aa: CASSSEGPSYNEQFF
v_gene: TRBV19; d_gene: .; j_gene: TRBJ2-7; CDR3aa: CASSIGSESSYEQYF
v_gene: TRBV6-5; d_gene: .; j_gene: TRBJ2-7; CDR3aa: CASTDTSGPYEQYF
v_gene: TRBV5-4; d_gene: TRBD2; j_gene: TRBJ2-3; CDR3aa: CASSSSGGASTDTQYF
v_gene: TRBV19; d_gene: .; j_gene: TRBJ1-6; CDR3aa: CASSTGYPPLHF
v_gene: TRBV6-5; d_gene: TRBD1; j_gene: TRBJ1-2; CDR3aa: CASRRDSQNYGYTF
v_gene: TRBV6-6; d_gene: .; j_gene: TRBJ1-2; CDR3aa: CASSPYSYGYTF
v_gene: TRBV19; d_gene: .; j_gene: TRBJ1-3; CDR3aa: CASSAGTSGNTIYF
v_gene: TRBV7-8; d_gene: .; j_gene: TRBJ1-2; CDR3aa: CASSWGGEYGYTF
v_gene: TRBV4-1; d_gene: .; j_gene: TRBJ2-3; CDR3aa: CASSQGGGFGTDTQYF
v_gene: TRBV28; d_gene: .; j_gene: TRBJ1-1; CDR3aa: CASTRDSLGEAFF
v_gene: TRBV5-4; d_gene: .; j_gene: TRBJ2-3; CDR3aa: CASSSTGVTDTQYF
v_gene: TRBV6-5; d_gene: .; j_gene: TRBJ2-5; CDR3aa: CASSYSSLQETQYF
v_gene: TRBV5-4; d_gene: TRBD1; j_gene: TRBJ2-7; CDR3aa: CASGRQGRDEQYF
v_gene: TRBV19; d_gene: .; j_gene: TRBJ2-4; CDR3aa: CASRAGDAKNIQYF
v_gene: TRBV14; d_gene: .; j_gene: TRBJ2-5; CDR3aa: CASSQGPRTQYF
v_gene: TRBV27; d_gene: TRBD1; j_gene: TRBJ1-1; CDR3aa: CASSLTGTGGLDTEAFF
v_gene: TRBV30; d_gene: .; j_gene: TRBJ2-3; CDR3aa: CAWSGGGTDTQYF
v_gene: TRBV5-1; d_gene: TRBD1; j_gene: TRBJ2-7; CDR3aa: CASSPGQGINYEQYF
v_gene: TRBV28; d_gene: .; j_gene: TRBJ2-6; CDR3aa: CASSLTGVSSGANVLTF
v_gene: TRBV3-1/TRBV3-2; d_gene: .; j_gene: TRBJ1-2; CDR3aa: CASSQPWSPGYTF
v_gene: TRBV2; d_gene: TRBD2; j_gene: TRBJ2-3; CDR3aa: CASRQTAGAGTDTQYF
v_gene: TRBV19; d_gene: .; j_gene: TRBJ1-2; CDR3aa: CASSVDRSFRGYTF
v_gene: TRBV5-1; d_gene: TRBD1; j_gene: TRBJ2-7; CDR3aa: CASSFLTGFPYEQYF
v_gene: TRBV10-3; d_gene: TRBD2; j_gene: TRBJ2-5; CDR3aa: CAIRASGGGETQYF
v_gene: TRBV4-2; d_gene: .; j_gene: TRBJ2-1; CDR3aa: CASSQETRVINEQFF
v_gene: TRBV6-1; d_gene: .; j_gene: TRBJ2-7; CDR3aa: CASSDFYSRKNYEQYF
v_gene: TRBV7-2; d_gene: .; j_gene: TRBJ1-1; CDR3aa: CASSLGGGNTEAFF
v_gene: TRBV5-8; d_gene: TRBD1; j_gene: TRBJ2-2; CDR3aa: CASSRFRGLRDTGELFF
v_gene: TRBV7-8; d_gene: .; j_gene: TRBJ2-5; CDR3aa: CASGPGHQETQYF
v_gene: TRBV7-2; d_gene: TRBD2; j_gene: TRBJ2-7; CDR3aa: CASSLERGDSYEQYF
v_gene: TRBV6-6; d_gene: .; j_gene: TRBJ1-1; CDR3aa: CASRAVNTEAFF
v_gene: TRBV19; d_gene: .; j_gene: TRBJ1-4; CDR3aa: CASSGSTNEKLFF
v_gene: TRBV5-6; d_gene: .; j_gene: TRBJ2-1; CDR3aa: CASSRSLGNEQFF
v_gene: TRBV5-1; d_gene: TRBD1; j_gene: TRBJ1-2; CDR3aa: CASSLGRGQGNGYTF
v_gene: TRBV7-9; d_gene: TRBD1; j_gene: TRBJ1-3; CDR3aa: CASSYRGDGNTIYF